This T cell receptor (beta chain) was recorded in a study of blood T cell repertoires in COVID-19. Study in general: Donors in the United States, Italy and Spain gave samples during acute or convalescent COVID-19.

Sequencing was performed with immunoSEQ multiplex PCR; in TCRdb, only in-frame clones are kept and a portion is missing. The table includes 170,000 or so clones, approximately 81% detected once. J was trimmed by 4 bases and V by 3 bases; bases with no gene match: 12. The CDR3 extends over 17 amino acids. Germline lookup yields CDR1 SGHKS and CDR2 YYEKEE (reference sequence). The sequenced material came from peripheral blood. The sequence derives from a young man with active or convalescent COVID-19. This rearrangement joins TRBV5-5 to TRBJ2-2; 7 bases are shared with TRBD2. CDR3 DNA sequence: TGTGCCAGCAGCTATGTCTGGGGAGGGGACCCCACCGGGGAGCTGTTTTTT. Translation: CASSYVWGGDPTGELFF.